The source of this T cell receptor beta chain is a study of blood T cell repertoires in COVID-19. Trimming took 6 bases from V and 4 from J, leaving 7 bases between them. This CDR3 spans 12 amino acids. In germline, CDR1 is SEHNR, CDR2 FQNEAQ (reference sequence). Some clones are missing from TCRdb's copy, which holds only in-frame ones; the method was immunoSEQ multiplex PCR. The data contain about 82,000 clones, around four fifths of them seen just once; the ten biggest clones take up more than 15%. The V call is TRBV7-9, the J call TRBJ1-3; D remains unclear. Input material: peripheral blood. The receptor was isolated from a man at least 80 years old with active or convalescent COVID-19. CDR3 sequence: CASSSEGNTIYF. The CDR3 DNA reads as TGTGCCAGCAGTTCCGAGGGAAACACCATATATTTT.